This TCR beta chain came from a study of Ad26.COV2.S vaccination and SARS-CoV-2 variants. Regarding the study as a whole: Substantial breadth was reported for post-vaccination spike-specific CD8+ and CD4+ T cells. Participants given vaccine showed non-spike TCR breadth similar to that of placebo recipients.

The trim removed 3 bases at V and 5 bases at J, leaving 7 bases unmatched. This CDR3 is built from 15 residues. In germline, CDR1 is SEHNR, CDR2 FQNEAQ (reference sequence). Treatment denoted: some 19 received Ad26.COV2.S at low or high dose, single or two shots; about 5 received placebo; per-sample allocation not given. Specimen acquisition occurred on day 63 following the initial vaccine or placebo injection. Remarks on this clone: Its antigen remains unknown.

Method: immunoSEQ multiplex PCR; TCRdb's copy keeps in-frame clones and lacks some. The profile covers around 300,000 clones, with roughly 90% appearing a single time and about 5% taken by the ten largest. This sequence was found in a person between 18 and 59 years old who received the Ad26.COV2.S COVID-19 vaccine or a placebo. The sequenced sample was peripheral blood, obtained in a trial of Ad26.COV2.S vaccine versus placebo. The V and J genes are TRBV7-9 and TRBJ2-4; 7 nucleotides align to TRBD1. CDR3 nucleotide sequence: TGTGCCAGCAGCTTTTTCACAGGGGCCCAAAACATTCAGTACTTC. It yields the protein CASSFFTGAQNIQYF. The variable domain in full, with the rest retrieved from reference TRBV7-9 and TRBJ2-4, is DTGVSQNPRHKITKRGQNVTFRCDPISEHNRLYWYRQTLGQGPEFLTYFQNEAQLEKSRLLSDRFSAERPKGSFSTLEIQRTEQGDSAMYLCASSFFTGAQNIQYFGAGTRLSVL.